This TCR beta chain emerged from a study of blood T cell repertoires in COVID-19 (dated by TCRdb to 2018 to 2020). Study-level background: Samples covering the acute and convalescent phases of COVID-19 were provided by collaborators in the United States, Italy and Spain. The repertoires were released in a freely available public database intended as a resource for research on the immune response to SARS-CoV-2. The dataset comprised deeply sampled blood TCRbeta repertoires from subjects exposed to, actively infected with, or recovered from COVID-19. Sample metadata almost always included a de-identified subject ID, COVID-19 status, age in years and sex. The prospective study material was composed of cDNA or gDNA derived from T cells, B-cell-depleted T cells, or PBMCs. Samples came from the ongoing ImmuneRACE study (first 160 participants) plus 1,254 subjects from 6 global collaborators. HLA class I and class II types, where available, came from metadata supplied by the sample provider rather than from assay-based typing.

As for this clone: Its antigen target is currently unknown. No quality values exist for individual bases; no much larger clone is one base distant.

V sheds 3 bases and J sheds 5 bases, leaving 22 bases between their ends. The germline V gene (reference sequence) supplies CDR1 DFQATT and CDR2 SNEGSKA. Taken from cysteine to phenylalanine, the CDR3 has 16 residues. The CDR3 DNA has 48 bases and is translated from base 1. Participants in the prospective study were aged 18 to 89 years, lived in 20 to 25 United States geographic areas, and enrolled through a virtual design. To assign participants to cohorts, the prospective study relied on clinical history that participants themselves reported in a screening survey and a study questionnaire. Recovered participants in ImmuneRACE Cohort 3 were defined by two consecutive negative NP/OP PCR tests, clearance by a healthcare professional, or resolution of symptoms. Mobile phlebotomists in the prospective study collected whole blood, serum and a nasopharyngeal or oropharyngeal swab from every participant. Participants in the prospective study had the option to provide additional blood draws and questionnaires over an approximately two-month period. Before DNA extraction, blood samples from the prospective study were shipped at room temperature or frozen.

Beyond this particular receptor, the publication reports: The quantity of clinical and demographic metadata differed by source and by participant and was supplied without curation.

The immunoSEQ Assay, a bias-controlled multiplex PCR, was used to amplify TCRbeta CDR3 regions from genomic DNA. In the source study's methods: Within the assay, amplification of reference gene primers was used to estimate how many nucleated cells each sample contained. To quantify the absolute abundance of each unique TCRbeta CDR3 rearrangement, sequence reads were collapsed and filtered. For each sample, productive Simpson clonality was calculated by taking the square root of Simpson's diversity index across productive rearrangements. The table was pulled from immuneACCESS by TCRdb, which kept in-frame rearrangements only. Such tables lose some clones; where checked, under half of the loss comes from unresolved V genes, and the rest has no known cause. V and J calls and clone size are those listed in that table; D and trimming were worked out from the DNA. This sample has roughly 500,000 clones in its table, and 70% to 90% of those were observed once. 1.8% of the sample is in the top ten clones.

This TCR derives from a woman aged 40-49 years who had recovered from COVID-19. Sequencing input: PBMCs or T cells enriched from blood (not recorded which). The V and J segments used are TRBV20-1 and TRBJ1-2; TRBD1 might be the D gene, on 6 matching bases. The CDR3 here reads CSASGGEGPRVYGYTF. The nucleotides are TGCAGTGCTAGTGGGGGCGAAGGGCCAAGGGTATATGGCTACACCTTC.